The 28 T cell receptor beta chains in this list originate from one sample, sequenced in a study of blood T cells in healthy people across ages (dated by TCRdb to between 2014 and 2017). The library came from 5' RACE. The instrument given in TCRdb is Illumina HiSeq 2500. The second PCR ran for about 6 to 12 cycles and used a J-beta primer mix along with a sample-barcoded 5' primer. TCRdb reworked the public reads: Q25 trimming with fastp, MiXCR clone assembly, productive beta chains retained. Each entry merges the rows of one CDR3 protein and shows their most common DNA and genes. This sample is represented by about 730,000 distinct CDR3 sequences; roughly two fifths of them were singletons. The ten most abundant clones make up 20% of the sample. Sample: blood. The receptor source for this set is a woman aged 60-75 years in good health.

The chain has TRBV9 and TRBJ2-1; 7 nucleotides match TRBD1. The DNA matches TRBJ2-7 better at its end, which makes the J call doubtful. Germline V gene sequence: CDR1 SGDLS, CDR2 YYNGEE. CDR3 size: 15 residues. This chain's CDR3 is CASSLTWDSSYEQYF. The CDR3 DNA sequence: TGTGCCAGCAGCCTGACTTGGGACAGCTCCTACGAGCAGTACTTC.

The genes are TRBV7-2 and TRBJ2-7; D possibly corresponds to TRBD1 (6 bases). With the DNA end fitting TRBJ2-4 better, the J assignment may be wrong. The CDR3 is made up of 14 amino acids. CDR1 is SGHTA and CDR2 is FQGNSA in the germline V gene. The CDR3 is CASSGGIEGDIQYF. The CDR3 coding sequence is TGTGCCAGCAGCGGCGGAATAGAGGGGGACATTCAGTACTTC.

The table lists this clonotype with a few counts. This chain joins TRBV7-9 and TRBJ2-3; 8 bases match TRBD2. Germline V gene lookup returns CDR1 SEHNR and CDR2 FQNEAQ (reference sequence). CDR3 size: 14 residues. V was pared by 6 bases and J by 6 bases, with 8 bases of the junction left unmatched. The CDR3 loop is CASRNGLAGDTQYF. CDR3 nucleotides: TGTGCCAGCAGGAACGGACTAGCAGGCGATACGCAGTATTTT.

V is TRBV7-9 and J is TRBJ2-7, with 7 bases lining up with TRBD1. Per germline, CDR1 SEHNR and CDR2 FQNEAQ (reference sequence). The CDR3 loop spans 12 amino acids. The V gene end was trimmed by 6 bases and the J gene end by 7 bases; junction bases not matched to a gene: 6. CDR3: CASSSDRVEQYF. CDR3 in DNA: TGTGCCAGCAGTTCCGACAGGGTTGAGCAGTACTTC.

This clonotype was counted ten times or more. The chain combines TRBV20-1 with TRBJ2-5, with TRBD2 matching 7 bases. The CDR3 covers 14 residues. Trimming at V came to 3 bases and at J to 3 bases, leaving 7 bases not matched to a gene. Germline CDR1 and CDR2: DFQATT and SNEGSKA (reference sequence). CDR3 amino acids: CSARSGGPKETQYF. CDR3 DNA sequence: TGCAGTGCTAGGTCGGGGGGACCCAAAGAGACCCAGTACTTC.

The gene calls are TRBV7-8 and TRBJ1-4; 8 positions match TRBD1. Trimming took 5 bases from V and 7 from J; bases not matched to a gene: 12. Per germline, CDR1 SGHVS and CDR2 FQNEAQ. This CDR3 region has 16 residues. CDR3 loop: CASSPRPGTGREKLFF. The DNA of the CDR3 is TGTGCCAGCAGCCCGCGCCCCGGGACAGGTCGTGAAAAACTGTTTTTT.

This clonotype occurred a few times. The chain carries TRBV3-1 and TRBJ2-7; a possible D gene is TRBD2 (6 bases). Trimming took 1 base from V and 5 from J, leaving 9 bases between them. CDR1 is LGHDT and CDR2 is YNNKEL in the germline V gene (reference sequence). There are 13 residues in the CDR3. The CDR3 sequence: CASSQGGRNEQYF. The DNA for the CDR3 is TGTGCCAGCAGCCAAGGTGGGAGGAACGAGCAGTACTTC.

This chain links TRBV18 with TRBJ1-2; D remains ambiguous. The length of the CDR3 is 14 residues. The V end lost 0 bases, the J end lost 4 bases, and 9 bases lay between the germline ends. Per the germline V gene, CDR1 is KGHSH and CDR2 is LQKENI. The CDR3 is CASSPPAGIYGYTF. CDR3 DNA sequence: TGTGCCAGCTCACCACCGGCAGGTATCTATGGCTACACCTTC.

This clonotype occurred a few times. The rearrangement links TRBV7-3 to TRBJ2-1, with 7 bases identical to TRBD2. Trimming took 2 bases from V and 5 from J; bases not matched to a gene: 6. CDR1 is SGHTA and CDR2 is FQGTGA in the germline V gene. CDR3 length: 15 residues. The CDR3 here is CASSLGASGDNEQFF. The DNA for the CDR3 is TGTGCCAGCAGCTTAGGGGCTAGCGGAGACAATGAGCAGTTCTTC. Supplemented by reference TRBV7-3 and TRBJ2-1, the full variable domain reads GAGVSQTPSNKVTEKGKYVELRCDPISGHTALYWYRQSLGQGPEFLIYFQGTGAADDSGLPNDRFFAVRPEGSVSTLKIQRTERGDSAVYLCASSLGASGDNEQFFGPGTRLTVL.

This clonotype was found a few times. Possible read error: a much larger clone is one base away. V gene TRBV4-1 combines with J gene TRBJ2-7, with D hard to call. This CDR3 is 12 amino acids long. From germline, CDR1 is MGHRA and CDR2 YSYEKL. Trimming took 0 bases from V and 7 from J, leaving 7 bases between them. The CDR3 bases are TGCGCCAGCAGCCAAGATGTCAATGAGCAGTACTTC. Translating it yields CASSQDVNEQYF.

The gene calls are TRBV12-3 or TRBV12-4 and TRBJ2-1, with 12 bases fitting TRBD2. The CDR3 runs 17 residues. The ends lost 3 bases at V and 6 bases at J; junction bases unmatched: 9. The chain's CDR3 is CASSFRLAGGPRNEQFF. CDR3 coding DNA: TGTGCCAGCAGTTTTAGGCTAGCGGGGGGGCCCCGCAATGAGCAGTTCTTC.

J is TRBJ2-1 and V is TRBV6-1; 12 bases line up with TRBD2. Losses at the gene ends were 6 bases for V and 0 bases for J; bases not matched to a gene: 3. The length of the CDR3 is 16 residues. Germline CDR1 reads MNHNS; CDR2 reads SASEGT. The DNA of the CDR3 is TGTGCCAGCAGATGGACTAGCGGGGACTCCTACAATGAGCAGTTCTTC. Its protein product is CASRWTSGDSYNEQFF.

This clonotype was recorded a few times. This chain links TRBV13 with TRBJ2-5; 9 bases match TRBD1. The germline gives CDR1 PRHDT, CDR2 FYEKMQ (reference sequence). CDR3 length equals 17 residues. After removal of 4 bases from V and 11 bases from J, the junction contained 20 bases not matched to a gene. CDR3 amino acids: CASSSEGQGPVSNEQYF. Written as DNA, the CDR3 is TGTGCCAGCAGCTCCGAGGGACAGGGCCCGGTCAGCAATGAGCAGTACTTC. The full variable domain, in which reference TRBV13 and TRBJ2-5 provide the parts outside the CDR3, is AAGVIQSPRHLIKEKRETATLKCYPIPRHDTVYWYQQGPGQDPQFLISFYEKMQSDKGSIPDRFSAQQFSDYHSELNMSSLELGDSALYFCASSSEGQGPVSNEQYFGPGTRLLVL.

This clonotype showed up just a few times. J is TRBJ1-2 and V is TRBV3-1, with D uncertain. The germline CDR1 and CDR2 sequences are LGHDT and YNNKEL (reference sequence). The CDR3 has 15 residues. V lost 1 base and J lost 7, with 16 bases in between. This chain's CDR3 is CASSQGLVSSSGYTF. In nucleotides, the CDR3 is TGTGCCAGCAGCCAAGGTCTTGTCTCGAGTTCTGGCTACACCTTC.

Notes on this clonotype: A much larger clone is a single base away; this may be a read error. The CDR3 nucleotides read TGCGCCAGCAGCCAAGAAGGACAGGGGGGGAGCAATGAGCAGTTCTTC. It is translated as CASSQEGQGGSNEQFF. V gene TRBV4-1 combines with J gene TRBJ2-1; 10 nucleotides match TRBD1. Germline CDR1 and CDR2: MGHRA and YSYEKL. The CDR3 length is 16 residues. V shed 0 bases and J 6 bases; nucleotides not matched to a gene: 5.

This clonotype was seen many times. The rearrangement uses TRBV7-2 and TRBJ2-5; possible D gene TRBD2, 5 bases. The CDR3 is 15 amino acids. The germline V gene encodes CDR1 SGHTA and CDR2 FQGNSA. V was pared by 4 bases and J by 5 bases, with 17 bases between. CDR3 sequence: CASSYDPDLGETQYF. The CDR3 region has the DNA TGTGCCAGCAGCTACGACCCGGACTTAGGGGAGACCCAGTACTTC.

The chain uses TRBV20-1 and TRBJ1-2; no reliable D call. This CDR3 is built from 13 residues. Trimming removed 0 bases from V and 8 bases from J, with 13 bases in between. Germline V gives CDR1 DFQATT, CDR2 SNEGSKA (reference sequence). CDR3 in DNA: TGCAGTGCTAGAGACAACCTCCCGGACGGCTACACCTTC. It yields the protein CSARDNLPDGYTF.

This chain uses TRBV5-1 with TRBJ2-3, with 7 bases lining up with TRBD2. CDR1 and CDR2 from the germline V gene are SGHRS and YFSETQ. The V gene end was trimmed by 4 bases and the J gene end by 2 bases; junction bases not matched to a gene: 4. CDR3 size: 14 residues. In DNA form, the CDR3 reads TGCGCCAGCAGCACCCGGGGGGTCACAGATACGCAGTATTTT. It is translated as CASSTRGVTDTQYF.

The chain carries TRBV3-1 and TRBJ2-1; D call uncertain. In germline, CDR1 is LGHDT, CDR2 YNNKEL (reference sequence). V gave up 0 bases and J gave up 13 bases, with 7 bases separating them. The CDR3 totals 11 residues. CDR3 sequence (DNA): TGTGCCAGCAGCCAAGAAGAGACCCAGTTCTTC. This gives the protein CASSQEETQFF.

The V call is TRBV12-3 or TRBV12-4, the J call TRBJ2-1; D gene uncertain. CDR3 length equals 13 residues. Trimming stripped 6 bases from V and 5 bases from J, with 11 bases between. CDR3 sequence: CASSPTTHNEQFF. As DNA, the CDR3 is TGTGCCAGCAGCCCTACGACGCACAATGAGCAGTTCTTC.

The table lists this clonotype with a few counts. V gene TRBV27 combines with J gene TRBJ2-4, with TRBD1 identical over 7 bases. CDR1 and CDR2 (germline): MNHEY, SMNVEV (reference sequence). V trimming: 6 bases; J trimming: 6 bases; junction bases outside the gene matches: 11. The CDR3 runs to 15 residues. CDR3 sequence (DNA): TGTGCCAGCAGCCCCACTGACAGGGTGTCAAACATTCAGTACTTC. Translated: CASSPTDRVSNIQYF.

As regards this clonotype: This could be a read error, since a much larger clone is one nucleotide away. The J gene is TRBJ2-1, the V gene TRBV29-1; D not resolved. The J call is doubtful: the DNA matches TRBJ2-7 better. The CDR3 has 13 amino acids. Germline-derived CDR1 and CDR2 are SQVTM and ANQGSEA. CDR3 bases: TGCAGCGTTGAAGATCGGGCCTCCTATGAGCAGTACTTC. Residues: CSVEDRASYEQYF.

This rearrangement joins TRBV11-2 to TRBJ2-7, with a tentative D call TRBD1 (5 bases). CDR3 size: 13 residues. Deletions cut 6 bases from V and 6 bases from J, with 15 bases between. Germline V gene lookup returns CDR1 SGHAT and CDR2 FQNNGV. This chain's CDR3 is CASSFQGSSEQYF. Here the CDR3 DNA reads TGTGCCAGCAGTTTTCAGGGCTCTAGCGAGCAGTACTTC.

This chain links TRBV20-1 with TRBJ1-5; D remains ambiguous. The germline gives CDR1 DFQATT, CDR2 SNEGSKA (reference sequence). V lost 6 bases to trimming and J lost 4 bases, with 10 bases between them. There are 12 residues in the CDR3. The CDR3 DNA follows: TGCAGTGCCCGAACCCAAAATCAGCCCCAGCATTTT. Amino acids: CSARTQNQPQHF.

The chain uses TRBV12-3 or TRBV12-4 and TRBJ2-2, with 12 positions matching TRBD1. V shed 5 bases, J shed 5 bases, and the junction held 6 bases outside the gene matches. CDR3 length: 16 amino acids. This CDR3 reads CASSPGTGGLTGELFF. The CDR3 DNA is TGTGCCAGCAGTCCGGGGACAGGGGGCCTGACCGGGGAGCTGTTTTTT.

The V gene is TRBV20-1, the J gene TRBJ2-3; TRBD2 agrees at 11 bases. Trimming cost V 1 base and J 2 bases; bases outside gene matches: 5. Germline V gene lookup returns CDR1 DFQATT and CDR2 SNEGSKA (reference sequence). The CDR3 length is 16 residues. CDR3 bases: TGCAGTGCTAGAGGAAATAGCGGGAGGGCCACAGATACGCAGTATTTT. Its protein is CSARGNSGRATDTQYF.

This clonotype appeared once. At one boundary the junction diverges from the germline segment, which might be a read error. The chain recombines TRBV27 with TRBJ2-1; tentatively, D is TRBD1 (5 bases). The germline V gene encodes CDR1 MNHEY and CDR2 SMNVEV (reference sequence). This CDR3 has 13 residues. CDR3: CASILRGGETQFF. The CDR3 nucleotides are TGTGCCAGCATTTTAAGGGGCGGCGAGACCCAGTTCTTC.

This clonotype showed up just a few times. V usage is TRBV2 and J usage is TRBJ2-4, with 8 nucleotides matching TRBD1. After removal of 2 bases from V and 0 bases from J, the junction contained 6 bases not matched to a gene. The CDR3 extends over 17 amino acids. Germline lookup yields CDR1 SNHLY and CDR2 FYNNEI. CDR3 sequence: CASSEQGALLAKNIQYF. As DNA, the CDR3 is TGTGCCAGCAGTGAACAGGGGGCCTTACTAGCCAAAAACATTCAGTACTTC.